One sample yielded the 6 T cell receptor beta chains listed below, sequenced in a study of CD4 T cells in relation to SARS-CoV-2 and coronaviruses. Their recognized antigens are unknown. Produced via immunoSEQ multiplex PCR; TCRdb's table is partial and in-frame only. The sample records tens of thousands of clones, about 75% being singletons. The unexposed donors gave CD4+ T cells in about 2010-2019, prior to COVID-19. After roughly ten days of culture, CD4+ T cells were isolated. The sequencing input was CD4+ T cells from PBMCs, cultured in vitro. These receptors came from a human donor in good health.

The V call is TRBV5-1, the J call TRBJ2-1, with 8 positions matching TRBD2. V shed 4 bases and J 2 bases; nucleotides not matched to a gene: 8. The germline CDR1 and CDR2 sequences are SGHRS and YFSETQ. The CDR3 runs 16 residues. The CDR3 here is CASSRPGAGAYNEQFF. In nucleotides, the CDR3 is TGCGCCAGCAGCCGACCGGGAGCGGGAGCCTACAATGAGCAGTTCTTC.

The chain has TRBV28 and TRBJ1-2, with TRBD1 matching 7 bases. The CDR3 extends over 14 amino acids. J gave up 4 bases and V 6 bases, and 8 bases lay outside the gene matches. Germline loops: CDR1 MDHEN, CDR2 SYDVKM. This CDR3 reads CASRRTGRGYGYTF. CDR3 coding DNA: TGTGCCAGCAGACGGACAGGAAGGGGCTATGGCTACACCTTC.

V and J are TRBV24-1 and TRBJ2-2, with D perhaps matching TRBD1 (5 bases). V lost 1 base, J lost 3 bases, and 5 bases lay in between. Germline lookup yields CDR1 KGHDR and CDR2 SFDVKD. The CDR3 is 14 residues long. The CDR3 DNA reads TGTGCCACCAGTGATTTCAGGGACACCGGGGAGCTGTTTTTT. The encoded protein is CATSDFRDTGELFF.

The J gene is TRBJ1-1, the V gene TRBV20-1, with TRBD1 as a possible D gene (5 bases). V was pared by 7 bases and J by 7 bases, with 13 bases between. The length of the CDR3 is 11 residues. Per the germline V gene, CDR1 is DFQATT and CDR2 is SNEGSKA (reference sequence). The CDR3 spells CSVGAQGEAFF. The DNA for the CDR3 is TGCAGTGTCGGGGCGCAGGGTGAAGCTTTCTTT.

The CDR3 DNA reads as TGTGCCACCAGTGATTCAGGAGGGGCTGGGGCCAACGTCCTGACTTTC. It is translated as CATSDSGGAGANVLTF. The J gene is TRBJ2-6, the V gene TRBV24-1; D is possibly TRBD2 (6 bases). The V end lost 2 bases, the J end lost 2 bases, and 9 bases lay between the germline ends. The germline CDR1 and CDR2 sequences are KGHDR and SFDVKD. This CDR3 region has 16 residues.

The chain uses TRBV21-1 and TRBJ2-7; no DNA check was done on the table's D call, TRBD1. TRBV21-1 is deemed a pseudogene. The CDR3 is made up of 14 amino acids. As DNA, the CDR3 is TGTGCCAGCCTGACAGATTCGCAACACTACGAGCAGTACTTC. Its translation: CASLTDSQHYEQYF.